Each of the 30 T cell receptor beta chains below was sequenced from the same sample in a study of blood T cells in healthy people across ages. With a J-beta primer mix and a sample-barcoded 5' primer, a second PCR ran about 6 to 11 cycles. MiXCR was run by TCRdb on the 5' RACE reads, yielding one entry per CDR3 protein. The sample consists of 1,800,000 or so distinct CDR3 sequences, around 40% of them appearing once. The sequencing input was blood. Source of these receptors: a human donor in good health.

The J gene is TRBJ2-3, the V gene TRBV28, with D hard to call. V was shortened by 2 bases and J by 9 bases, with 15 bases between the two germline ends. Germline-derived CDR1 and CDR2 are MDHEN and SYDVKM. This CDR3 contains 14 residues. CDR3 nucleotides: TGTGCCAGCAGTTTACCCTCTGGCGAAGTCACGCAGTATTTT. It yields the protein CASSLPSGEVTQYF. Full variable domain (remainder filled in from reference TRBV28 and TRBJ2-3): DVKVTQSSRYLVKRTGEKVFLECVQDMDHENMFWYRQDPGLGLRLIYFSYDVKMKEKGDIPEGYSVSREKKERFSLILESASTNQTSMYLCASSLPSGEVTQYFGPGTRLTVL.

The gene calls are TRBV20-1 and TRBJ2-5; 7 nucleotides line up with TRBD1. V lost 5 bases, J lost 5 bases, and 5 bases stayed unmatched. Per the germline V gene, CDR1 is DFQATT and CDR2 is SNEGSKA (reference sequence). The CDR3 consists of 12 residues. The CDR3 loop is CSAGPDRETQYF. The CDR3 region has the DNA TGCAGTGCTGGTCCGGACAGGGAGACCCAGTACTTC.

This chain connects TRBV27 to TRBJ1-2; D not certain. Germline V gene data show CDR1 as MNHEY and CDR2 as SMNVEV (reference sequence). V dropped 1 base and J dropped 6 bases, with 12 bases sitting between them. The CDR3 sequence is 14 residues long. The CDR3 loop is CASSLLGGGDGYTF. CDR3 nucleotides: TGTGCCAGCAGTTTATTAGGAGGTGGTGATGGCTACACCTTC.

V usage is TRBV29-1 and J usage is TRBJ1-1, with a tentative D call TRBD1 (6 bases). The CDR3 sequence is 12 residues long. The V end lost 1 base, the J end lost 7 bases, and 10 bases lay between the germline ends. Per germline, CDR1 SQVTM and CDR2 ANQGSEA. The CDR3 reads CSVEVGGGEAFF. As DNA, the CDR3 is TGCAGCGTTGAAGTTGGAGGGGGTGAAGCTTTCTTT.

This clonotype was seen ten or more times. V gene TRBV6-4 combines with J gene TRBJ2-6, with no clear D. V was clipped by 8 bases and J by 0 bases, with 8 bases between them. This CDR3 contains 14 residues. The V gene's germline CDR1 is MRHNA and CDR2 SNTAGT. The CDR3 nucleotides are TGTGCCAGCGCACTGGTCTCTGGGGCCAACGTCCTGACTTTC. Encoded protein: CASALVSGANVLTF.

This clonotype was counted between two and nine times. The chain has TRBV7-9 and TRBJ1-2; no firm D call. V lost 5 bases and J lost 4, with 11 bases in between. The CDR3 spans 13 residues. Per the germline V gene, CDR1 is SEHNR and CDR2 is FQNEAQ (reference sequence). The CDR3 nucleotides are TGTGCCAGCAGCCTTCCCTCCGTCTATGGCTACACCTTC. Translating gives CASSLPSVYGYTF.

This clonotype was observed a few times. V gene TRBV11-2 combines with J gene TRBJ2-5; the match to TRBD2 covers 7 bases. This CDR3 is built from 15 residues. The junction had 6 bases not matched to a gene; V was cut back by 2 bases and J by 3 bases. CDR1 SGHAT and CDR2 FQNNGV come from the germline V gene. The CDR3 nucleotides read TGTGCCAGCAGCTTAAACCCTAGCGGTGAAGAGACCCAGTACTTC. Protein sequence: CASSLNPSGEETQYF. Looking up the rest from reference TRBV11-2 and TRBJ2-5 gives the full variable domain: EAGVAQSPRYKIIEKRQSVAFWCNPISGHATLYWYQQILGQGPKLLIQFQNNGVVDDSQLPKDRFSAERLKGVDSTLKIQPAKLEDSAVYLCASSLNPSGEETQYFGPGTRLLVL.

The chain is built from TRBV5-1 and TRBJ2-2; 10 bases fit TRBD1. The CDR3 spans 14 residues. Germline CDR1 reads SGHRS; CDR2 reads YFSETQ. Germline trimming cut 3 bases from V and 6 bases from J; bases unmatched to any gene: 2. The CDR3 DNA follows: TGCGCCAGCAGCTCCGACAGGGGGCCCGGGGAGCTGTTTTTT. This sequence encodes CASSSDRGPGELFF.

V and J are TRBV29-1 and TRBJ2-5; D is perhaps TRBD2 (6 bases). The ends were cut back, 4 bases at V and 11 bases at J, with 20 bases in the middle. Germline CDR1 and CDR2: SQVTM and ANQGSEA. This CDR3 is 13 amino acids long. The CDR3 reads CSVGATGSGEQYF. The CDR3, as DNA: TGCAGCGTTGGGGCCACGGGCTCGGGGGAGCAGTACTTC.

For the CDR3, the DNA is TGTGCCAGCGGCCATGGGACAAACGATCGGTACTTC. It translates to CASGHGTNDRYF. This chain joins TRBV7-9 and TRBJ2-5; possible D gene TRBD1, 6 bases. The CDR3 consists of 12 residues. Trimming cost V 8 bases and J 13 bases, with 20 bases left between them. From germline, CDR1 is SEHNR and CDR2 FQNEAQ (reference sequence).

The V and J genes are TRBV6-2 or TRBV6-3 and TRBJ1-2, with 7 bases lining up with TRBD1. The CDR3 is made up of 15 amino acids. Germline V gene data show CDR1 as MNHEY and CDR2 as SVGEGT. Losses at the gene ends were 2 bases for V and 1 base for J; bases not matched to a gene: 4. The CDR3 spells CASSYGDRDNYGYTF. The CDR3 coding sequence is TGTGCCAGCAGTTACGGGGACAGAGATAACTATGGCTACACCTTC.

V and J are TRBV7-6 and TRBJ2-1; the D is unclear. Trimming left V 5 bases short and J 1 base short, with 15 bases between. Germline V gene data show CDR1 as SGHVS and CDR2 as FNYEAQ. The CDR3 runs to 16 residues. The CDR3 sequence is CASSDKGHQSYNEQFF. CDR3 coding DNA: TGTGCCAGCAGCGATAAGGGCCACCAATCCTACAATGAGCAGTTCTTC. The full variable domain, completed using reference TRBV7-6 and TRBJ2-1, is GAGVSQSPRYKVTKRGQDVALRCDPISGHVSLYWYRQALGQGPEFLTYFNYEAQQDKSGLPNDRFSAERPEGSISTLTIQRTEQRDSAMYRCASSDKGHQSYNEQFFGPGTRLTVL.

This clonotype has more than one count but fewer than ten. The gene calls are TRBV4-2 and TRBJ1-4; D not certain. Germline lookup yields CDR1 LGHNA and CDR2 YNFKEQ. This CDR3 has 12 residues. Trimming shortened V by 1 base and J by 13 bases, and 10 bases separated the two germline ends. CDR3 sequence reads: CASSQGSEGLFF. The CDR3 DNA reads as TGTGCCAGCAGCCAAGGTTCGGAAGGACTGTTTTTT.

The V call is TRBV30, the J call TRBJ2-5; D gene unclear. From germline, CDR1 is GTSNPN and CDR2 SVGIG (reference sequence). Trimming removed 2 bases at V and 5 bases at J, with 6 bases between. CDR3 size: 11 residues. CDR3 DNA: TGTGCCTGGAGTCACGGGGAGACCCAGTACTTC. Encoded protein: CAWSHGETQYF.

This chain uses TRBV7-2 with TRBJ1-2, with TRBD1 matching 8 bases. CDR1 and CDR2 (germline): SGHTA, FQGNSA. The CDR3 sequence is 14 residues long. Trimming at V came to 0 bases and at J to 7 bases, leaving 4 bases not matched to a gene. CDR3 bases: TGTGCCAGCAGCTTAGCAGGAGGACAGGGTGGCTACACCTTC. It is translated as CASSLAGGQGGYTF.

With regard to this clonotype: This sequence may be a read error, since a much larger clone differs from it by one base. The CDR3 DNA reads as TGTGCCGGCAGTGCTAGCGGTGAGACCCAGTACTTC. This sequence encodes CAGSASGETQYF. The gene calls are TRBV28 and TRBJ2-5, with TRBD2 matching 7 bases. Germline V gene lookup returns CDR1 MDHEN and CDR2 SYDVKM. This CDR3 comprises 12 residues.

This chain joins TRBV2 and TRBJ2-3; D possibly matches TRBD1 or TRBD2 (5 bases each). The CDR3 length is 15 residues. V was cut by 9 bases and J by 0 bases, with 16 bases left in between. Germline assignment: CDR1 SNHLY and CDR2 FYNNEI. CDR3: CASPAGTGSTDTQYF. In DNA form, the CDR3 reads TGTGCCAGTCCAGCCGGGACGGGGAGCACAGATACGCAGTATTTT.

This clonotype was detected only a few times. V is TRBV7-9 and J is TRBJ2-1; 8 bases agree with TRBD2. Looked up from germline, CDR1 is SEHNR and CDR2 is FQNEAQ (reference sequence). Unmatched junction bases numbered 6, after V lost 1 base and J lost 7 bases. The CDR3 sequence is 15 residues long. As DNA, the CDR3 is TGTGCCAGCAGCTTAGTCGTGGGACTAGTGAATGAGCAGTTCTTC. It yields the protein CASSLVVGLVNEQFF.

This rearrangement joins TRBV7-8 to TRBJ2-1, with D perhaps matching TRBD2 (5 bases). There are 13 residues in the CDR3. Germline V CDR1 and CDR2: SGHVS, FQNEAQ. V was clipped by 8 bases and J by 12 bases, with 20 bases between them. CDR3 sequence reads: CASGSPHQDRQFF. DNA of the CDR3: TGTGCCAGCGGGAGCCCGCATCAGGACCGGCAGTTCTTC.

The rearrangement uses TRBV9 and TRBJ1-2, with 9 bases fitting TRBD1. Trimming at V came to 0 bases and at J to 2 bases, leaving 2 bases not matched to a gene. CDR3 length equals 15 residues. Per the germline V gene, CDR1 is SGDLS and CDR2 is YYNGEE. The CDR3 protein is CASSVAGTGNYGYTF. The CDR3 DNA reads as TGTGCCAGCAGCGTAGCTGGGACAGGGAACTATGGCTACACCTTC.

The genes are TRBV18 and TRBJ1-2; 7 bases line up with TRBD1. CDR1 is KGHSH and CDR2 is LQKENI in the germline V gene. V trimming: 2 bases; J trimming: 4 bases; junction bases outside the gene matches: 7. This CDR3 is 15 amino acids long. This CDR3 is CASSPMRQGAYGYTF. CDR3 coding DNA: TGTGCCAGCTCACCAATGAGACAGGGTGCCTATGGCTACACCTTC.

This clonotype has a handful of counts. This sequence joins TRBV18 and TRBJ2-6; a possible D gene is TRBD1 (5 bases). Trimming removed 3 bases at V and 0 bases at J, with 24 bases between. CDR1 KGHSH and CDR2 LQKENI come from the germline V gene. CDR3 length equals 21 residues. The CDR3 reads CASSPSPERRTYRSGANVLTF. CDR3 DNA sequence: TGTGCCAGCTCACCTTCGCCCGAGAGACGGACATACCGCTCTGGGGCCAACGTCCTGACTTTC.

The chain is built from TRBV4-3 and TRBJ2-2, with 9 bases matching TRBD1. Germline V CDR1 and CDR2: LGHNA, YSLEER. CDR3 length: 18 amino acids. V lost 3 bases, J lost 5 bases, and 13 bases stayed unmatched. Here the CDR3 DNA reads TGCGCCAGCAGCCAGGGGACAGGGACGGTCGCCGGGACCGGGGAGCTGTTTTTT. Translation gives CASSQGTGTVAGTGELFF.

In this sample, this clonotype turned up a few times. The CDR3 loop is CSAREPGLISNQPQHF. The DNA for the CDR3 is TGCAGTGCTAGAGAGCCGGGTTTGATTAGCAATCAGCCCCAGCATTTT. This chain uses TRBV20-1 with TRBJ1-5; D is undetermined. Germline V gene lookup returns CDR1 DFQATT and CDR2 SNEGSKA (reference sequence). There are 16 residues in the CDR3. V dropped 0 bases and J dropped 0 bases, with 12 bases sitting between them.

The rearrangement uses TRBV20-1 and TRBJ2-7, with no clear D. Trimming shortened V by 0 bases and J by 3 bases, and 12 bases separated the two germline ends. CDR1 is DFQATT and CDR2 is SNEGSKA in the germline V gene (reference sequence). This CDR3 has 14 residues. The CDR3: CSAREHAAYYEQYF. CDR3 in DNA: TGCAGTGCTAGAGAACACGCAGCCTACTACGAGCAGTACTTC.

This rearrangement joins TRBV20-1 to TRBJ2-4; TRBD1 aligns across 11 bases. The assigned J gene may be wrong: the sequence end matches TRBJ2-7 better. CDR3 length: 18 residues. Per germline, CDR1 DFQATT and CDR2 SNEGSKA (reference sequence). The CDR3 DNA reads as TGCAGTGCTAGACCCGGGGACAGGGGGTCTCCGGGTTCTAACGAGCAGTACTTC. Residues: CSARPGDRGSPGSNEQYF.

The V and J genes are TRBV29-1 and TRBJ1-1; D not certain. The CDR3 is 12 residues long. Trimming shortened V by 3 bases and J by 5 bases, and 10 bases separated the two germline ends. Germline CDR1 reads SQVTM; CDR2 reads ANQGSEA. CDR3 sequence reads: CSVEAGETEAFF. CDR3 nucleotide sequence: TGCAGCGTTGAGGCCGGAGAAACTGAAGCTTTCTTT.

Only a few counts were recorded for this clonotype. Sequence at one end of the junction differs from germline and may be a read error. The rearrangement uses TRBV15 and TRBJ2-5; weak D call: TRBD1 (6 bases). The CDR3 is 15 amino acids. Germline loops: CDR1 LNHNV, CDR2 YYDKDF (reference sequence). The CDR3 DNA reads TGTGCCGCCAGCAGAGAAGGACAGCCTCAAGAGACCCAGTACTTC. Protein sequence: CAASREGQPQETQYF.

Concerning this clonotype itself: Possible read error: a much larger clone is one base away. This chain joins TRBV29-1 and TRBJ1-2, with TRBD1 identical over 7 bases. CDR3 length: 11 residues. Unmatched junction bases numbered 6, after V lost 7 bases and J lost 7 bases. Germline V gene sequence: CDR1 SQVTM, CDR2 ANQGSEA. CDR3 sequence reads: CSAFRGGGYTF. The DNA of the CDR3 is TGCAGCGCCTTCAGGGGGGGTGGCTACACCTTC.

This clonotype was seen a handful of times. This chain uses TRBV7-2 with TRBJ2-5, with D tentatively TRBD2 (6 bases). Germline CDR1 is SGHTA and CDR2 is FQGNSA. The ends were cut back, 2 bases at V and 7 bases at J, with 20 bases in the middle. CDR3 length: 16 residues. Here the CDR3 DNA reads TGTGCCAGCAGCTTACGATGGGCGGGGTCCGGGGTGACCCAGTACTTC. Translation gives CASSLRWAGSGVTQYF.